This entry concerns a single T cell receptor beta chain. The data belong to a study of blood T cell repertoires in COVID-19. Study summary: T cells, B-cell-depleted T cells, or PBMCs provided the cDNA or gDNA that served as material.

Profiling relied on immunoSEQ multiplex PCR, and the TCRdb table lists in-frame clones only, not all of them. The top ten clones hold roughly 3.3% of a sample with under 300,000 clones, around 84% of them seen once. CDR3 size: 14 residues. From germline, CDR1 is MNHNS and CDR2 SASEGT. The ends were cut back, 3 bases at V and 5 bases at J, with 13 bases in the middle. Sequences were obtained from peripheral blood. The clonotype was recovered from a woman under 30 with acute or convalescent COVID-19. This chain uses TRBV6-1 with TRBJ1-1, with unresolved D. The CDR3 reads CASSDGGPGTEAFF. CDR3 nucleotide sequence: TGTGCCAGCAGTGATGGTGGTCCCGGGACTGAAGCTTTCTTT.